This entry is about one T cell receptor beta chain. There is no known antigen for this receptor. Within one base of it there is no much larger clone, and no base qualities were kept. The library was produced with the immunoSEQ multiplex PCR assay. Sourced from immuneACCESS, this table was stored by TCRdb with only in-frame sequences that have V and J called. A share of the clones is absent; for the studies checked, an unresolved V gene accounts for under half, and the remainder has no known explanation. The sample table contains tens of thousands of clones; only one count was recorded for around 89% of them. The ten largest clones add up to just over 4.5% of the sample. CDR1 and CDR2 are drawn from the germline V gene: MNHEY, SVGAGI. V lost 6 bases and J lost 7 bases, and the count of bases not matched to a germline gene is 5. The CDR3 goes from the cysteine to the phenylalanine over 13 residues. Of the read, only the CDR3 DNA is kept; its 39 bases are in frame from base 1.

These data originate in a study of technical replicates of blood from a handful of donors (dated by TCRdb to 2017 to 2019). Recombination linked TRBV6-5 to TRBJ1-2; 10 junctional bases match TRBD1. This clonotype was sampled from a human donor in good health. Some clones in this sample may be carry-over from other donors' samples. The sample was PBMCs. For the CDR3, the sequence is CASRGTGVFGYTF. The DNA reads TGTGCCAGCAGGGGGACAGGGGTATTTGGCTACACCTTC.